This TCR beta chain emerged from a study of post-analysis software for immune sequencing data. Study in general: Relapsing-remitting, secondary progressive and progressive-relapsing multiple sclerosis were all included among the disease courses.

Each TCR beta cDNA library carried unique molecular identifiers. TCRdb analysed the PCR reads with MiXCR anew, one entry per CDR3 protein. The sample shows fewer than 850,000 distinct CDR3 sequences, roughly 29% of them seen only once. CDR3 size: 15 residues. CDR1 and CDR2 from the germline V gene are SGHTA and FQGNSA. Trimming cost V 3 bases and J 4 bases, with 15 bases left between them. This clonotype has only a few counts. What it recognizes is unknown. Study-wide results and limits: Controls had lower frequencies than patients of about 5 TRBV segments, which included TRBV5-6, TRBV5-1 and TRBV20-1. Compared with controls, patients showed significantly lower normalized Chao1 diversity.

This clonotype was obtained from a girl between 5 and 17 years old with multiple sclerosis. The sequenced material came from blood. The chain combines TRBV7-2 with TRBJ1-2, with TRBD1 as a possible D gene (5 bases). CDR3 sequence: CASSFRDGGLYGYTF. Here the CDR3 DNA reads TGTGCCAGCAGCTTCCGGGACGGAGGACTCTATGGCTACACCTTC.